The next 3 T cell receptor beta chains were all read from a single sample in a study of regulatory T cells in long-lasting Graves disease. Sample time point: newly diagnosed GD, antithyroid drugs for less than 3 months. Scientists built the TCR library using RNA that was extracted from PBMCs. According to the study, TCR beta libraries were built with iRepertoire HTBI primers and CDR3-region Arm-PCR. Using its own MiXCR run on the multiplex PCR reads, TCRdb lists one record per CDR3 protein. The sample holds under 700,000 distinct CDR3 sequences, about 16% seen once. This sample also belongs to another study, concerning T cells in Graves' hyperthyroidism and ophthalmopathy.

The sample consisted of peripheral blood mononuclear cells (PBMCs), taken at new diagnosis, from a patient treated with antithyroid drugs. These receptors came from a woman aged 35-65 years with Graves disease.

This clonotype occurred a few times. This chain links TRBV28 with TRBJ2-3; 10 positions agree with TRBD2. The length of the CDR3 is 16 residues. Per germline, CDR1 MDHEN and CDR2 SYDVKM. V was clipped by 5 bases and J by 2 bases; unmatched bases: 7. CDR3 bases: TGTGCCAGCAGTACGGGACTAGCGTCATACACAGATACGCAGTATTTT. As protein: CASSTGLASYTDTQYF.

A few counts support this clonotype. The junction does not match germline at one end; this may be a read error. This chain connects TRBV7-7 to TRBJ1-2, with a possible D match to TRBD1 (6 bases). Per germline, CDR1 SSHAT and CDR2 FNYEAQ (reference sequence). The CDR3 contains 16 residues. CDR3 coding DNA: TGTGCTAGCAGCTTTAAAGAAGACAGGAGGTCATATGGCTACACCTTC. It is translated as CASSFKEDRRSYGYTF. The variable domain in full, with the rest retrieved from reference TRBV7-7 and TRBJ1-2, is GAGVSQSPRYKVTKRGQDVTLRCDPISSHATLYWYQQALGQGPEFLTYFNYEAQPDKSGLPSDRFSAERPEGSISTLTIQRTEQRDSAMYRCASSFKEDRRSYGYTFGSGTRLTVV.

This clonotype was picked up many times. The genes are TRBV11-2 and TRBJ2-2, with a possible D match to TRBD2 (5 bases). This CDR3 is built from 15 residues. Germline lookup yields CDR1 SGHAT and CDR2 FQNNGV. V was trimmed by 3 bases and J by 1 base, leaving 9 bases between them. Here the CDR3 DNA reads TGTGCCAGCAGCTTGCATCGGGGGAACACCGGGGAGCTGTTTTTT. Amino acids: CASSLHRGNTGELFF.